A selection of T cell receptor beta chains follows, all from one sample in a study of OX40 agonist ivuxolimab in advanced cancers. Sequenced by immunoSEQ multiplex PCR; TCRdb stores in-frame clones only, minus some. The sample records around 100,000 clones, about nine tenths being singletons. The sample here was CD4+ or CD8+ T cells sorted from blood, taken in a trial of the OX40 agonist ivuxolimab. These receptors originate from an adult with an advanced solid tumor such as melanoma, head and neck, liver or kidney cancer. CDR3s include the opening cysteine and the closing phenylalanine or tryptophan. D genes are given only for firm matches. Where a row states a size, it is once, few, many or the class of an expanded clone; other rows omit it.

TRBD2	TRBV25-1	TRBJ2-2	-	TGTGCCAGCAGTGAGACTAGCGGGGGGTCGAACACCGGGGAGCTGTTTTTT	CASSETSGGSNTGELFF
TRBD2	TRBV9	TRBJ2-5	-	TGTGCCAGCAGCGGGACTAGCGGGAAGGGGGGCCAAGAGACCCAGTACTTC	CASSGTSGKGGQETQYF
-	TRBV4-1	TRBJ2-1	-	TGCGCCAGCAGCGCCGGGGGCGGGATTTCCTACAATGAGCAGTTCTTC	CASSAGGGISYNEQFF
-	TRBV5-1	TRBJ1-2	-	TGCGCCAGCAGCTGGTCGGGGGCGAGAGGAGATGGCTACACCTTC	CASSWSGARGDGYTF
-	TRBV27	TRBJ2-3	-	TGTGCCAGCAGTTTAACATCGGGACCCTACACAGATACGCAGTATTTT	CASSLTSGPYTDTQYF
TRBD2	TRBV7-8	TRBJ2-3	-	TGTGCCAGCAGCTTATTTGGCGTCGCTAGCGGGAGGTATCCTTCCCAGTATTTT	CASSLFGVASGRYPSQYF
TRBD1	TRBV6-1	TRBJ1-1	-	TGTGCCAGCAGTGAATATCTACTCGGACAGGGAGGCCCTGAAGCTTTCTTT	CASSEYLLGQGGPEAFF
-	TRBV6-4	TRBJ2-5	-	TGTGCCAGCAGTGACAAAAGCGTACGGGAAGAGACCCAGTACTTC	CASSDKSVREETQYF
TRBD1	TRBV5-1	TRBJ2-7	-	TGCGCCAGCAGCTCGGACAGGGGGCCCTACGAGCAGTACTTC	CASSSDRGPYEQYF
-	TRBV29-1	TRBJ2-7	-	TGCAGCGTTGCGAAGTACAACTACGAGCAGTACTTC	CSVAKYNYEQYF
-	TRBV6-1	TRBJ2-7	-	TGTGCCAGCAGTGAAGCGCACGGACCCTACGAGCAGTACTTC	CASSEAHGPYEQYF
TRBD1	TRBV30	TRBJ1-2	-	TGTGCCTGGACCCCAGGGGGGCACTTAAAGTATGGCTACACCTTC	CAWTPGGHLKYGYTF
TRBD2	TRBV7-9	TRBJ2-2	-	TGTGCCAGCAGCTTGACTAGCGGGTTAGGAGGCGGGGAGCTGTTTTTT	CASSLTSGLGGGELFF
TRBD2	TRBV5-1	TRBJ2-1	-	TGCGCCAGCAGCGGCGGGACTAGCGGGGGTGCCTACAATGAGCAGTTCTTC	CASSGGTSGGAYNEQFF
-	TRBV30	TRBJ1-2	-	TGTGCCTGGAGGTTCGGACAGAACTATGGCTACACCTTC	CAWRFGQNYGYTF
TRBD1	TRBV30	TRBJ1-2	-	TGTGCCTGGAGGACAGGGGGCGCCTATGGCTACACCTTC	CAWRTGGAYGYTF
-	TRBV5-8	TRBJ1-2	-	TGTGCCAGCAGCTCAGACTTAAGCTATGGCTACACCTTC	CASSSDLSYGYTF
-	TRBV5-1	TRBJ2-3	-	TGCGCCAGCAGCTTGGATGGCGGGGCTAGCACAGATACGCAGTATTTT	CASSLDGGASTDTQYF
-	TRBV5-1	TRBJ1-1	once	TGCGCCAGCAGCTTGGGTACAGCGACGAACACTGAAGCTTTCTTT	CASSLGTATNTEAFF
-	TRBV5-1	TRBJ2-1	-	TGCGCCAGCAGCGTCGCCTCCGGGTCCCTAGGGTATGAGCAGTTCTTC	CASSVASGSLGYEQFF
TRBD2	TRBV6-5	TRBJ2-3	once	TGTGCCAGCAGCCTCTTGGGGGGGAGCACAGATACGCAGTATTTT	CASSLLGGSTDTQYF
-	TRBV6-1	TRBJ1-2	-	TGTGCCAGCAGCTTAAGTCAAGGGCTCTATGGCTACACCTTC	CASSLSQGLYGYTF
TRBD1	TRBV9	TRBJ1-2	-	TGTGCCAGCAGCGCGCCGGACAGGGAGGACTATGGCTACACCTTC	CASSAPDREDYGYTF
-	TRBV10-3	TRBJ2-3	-	TGTGCCACTCAGCCCGGGGCCACAGATACGCAGTATTTT	CATQPGATDTQYF
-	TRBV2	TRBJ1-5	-	TGTGCCAGCAGTGAAGGGGGTCGGCGGAGCAATCAGCCCCAGCATTTT	CASSEGGRRSNQPQHF
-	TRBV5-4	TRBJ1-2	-	TGTGCCAGCAGCTCGCTACTGGTGGAAGGCTACACCTTC	CASSSLLVEGYTF
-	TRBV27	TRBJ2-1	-	TGTGCCAGCAGTTCCCCCTCTATTTCCTACAATGAGCAGTTCTTC	CASSSPSISYNEQFF
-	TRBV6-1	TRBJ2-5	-	TGTGCCAGCTCCGCGTGGTCAGCTCAAGAGACCCAGTACTTC	CASSAWSAQETQYF
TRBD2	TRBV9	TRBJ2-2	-	TGTGCCAGCAGCCCCCCGGGGGGGGGCGGGGAGCTGTTTTTT	CASSPPGGGGELFF
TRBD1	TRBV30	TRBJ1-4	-	TGTGCCATGATTTGGGACAGGGGTGACAAACTGTTTTTT	CAMIWDRGDKLFF
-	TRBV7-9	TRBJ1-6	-	TGTGCCAGCAGCTTAGATATAGGAAATTCACCCCTCCACTTT	CASSLDIGNSPLHF
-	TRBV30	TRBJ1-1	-	TGTGCCTGGAGGCGGGGGAGAATGAACACTGAAGCTTTCTTT	CAWRRGRMNTEAFF
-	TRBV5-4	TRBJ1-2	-	TGTGCCAGCAGCAAGAACTATGGCTACACCTTC	CASSKNYGYTF
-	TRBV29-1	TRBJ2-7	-	TGCAGCGTCCGGGACACCTACGAGCAGTACTTC	CSVRDTYEQYF
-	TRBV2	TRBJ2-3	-	TGTGCCAGCATGGCGGAGCGCACAGATACGCAGTATTTT	CASMAERTDTQYF
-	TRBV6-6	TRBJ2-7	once	TGTGCCAGCAGTCCCGCACACCTAGGTTCCTACGAGCAGTACTTC	CASSPAHLGSYEQYF
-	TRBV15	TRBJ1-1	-	TGTGCCACCAGCAGAGTGGGGGGGCCGGCTTTCTTT	CATSRVGGPAFF
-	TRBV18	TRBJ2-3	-	TGTGCCAGCTCACCAGGGGCTTTGGGGACAGATACGCAGTATTTT	CASSPGALGTDTQYF
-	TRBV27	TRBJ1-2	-	TGTGCCAGCAGTTTGAACAGGGTAGGGTATGGCTACACCTTC	CASSLNRVGYGYTF
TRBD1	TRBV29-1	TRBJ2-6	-	TGCAGCGTGTATATACAGGGGCCCTTTTCCTCTGGGGCCAACGTCCTGACTTTC	CSVYIQGPFSSGANVLTF
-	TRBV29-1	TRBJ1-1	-	TGCAGCGTTTTGGATGGGAGCACTGAAGCTTTCTTT	CSVLDGSTEAFF
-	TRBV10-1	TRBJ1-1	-	TGCGCCAGCAGCCCCTCGGGGGGAGCGACTGAAGCTTTCTTT	CASSPSGGATEAFF
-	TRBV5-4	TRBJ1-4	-	TGTGCCAGCAGCTTAGGTCCCACTGAAAAACTGTTTTTT	CASSLGPTEKLFF
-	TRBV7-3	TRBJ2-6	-	TGTGCCAGCAGCTTAACCCCTGGCGGCTCTGGGGCCAACGTCCTGACTTTC	CASSLTPGGSGANVLTF
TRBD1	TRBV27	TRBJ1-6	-	TGTGCCAGCAGTCTCGAGGGGGCCACCTATAATTCACCCCTCCACTTT	CASSLEGATYNSPLHF
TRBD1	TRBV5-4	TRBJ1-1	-	TGTGCCAGCAGTTCCCCTACAGGGGGCTCTGGGACTGAAGCTTTCTTT	CASSSPTGGSGTEAFF
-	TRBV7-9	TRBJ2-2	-	TGTGCCAGCAGCCGAGACAGCCGAGGGTCCGGGGAGCTGTTTTTT	CASSRDSRGSGELFF
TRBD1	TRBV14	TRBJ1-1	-	TGTGCCAGCAGCCAAGTGTTGAGCAGGGGGCGAGGGGAAGCTTTCTTT	CASSQVLSRGRGEAFF
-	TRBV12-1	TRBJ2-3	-	TGTGCCAGCAGCCCACAGACTAGCGGGGGGTCGCGTCGGGATACGCAGTATTTT	CASSPQTSGGSRRDTQYF
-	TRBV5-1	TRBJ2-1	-	TGCGCCAGCAGCCCCCCGGGACACCACCCTATGGTCTTC	CASSPPGHHPMVF
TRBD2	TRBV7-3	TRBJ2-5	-	TGTGCCAGCAGCTCGCCGACTAGCGGGATAGAGACCCAGTACTTC	CASSSPTSGIETQYF
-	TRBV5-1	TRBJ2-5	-	TGCGCCAGCAGCGCGCCATCGCGGGGAAGGCTTGCAGAGACCCAGTACTTC	CASSAPSRGRLAETQYF